This passage covers 2 T cell receptor beta chains from one sample sequenced in a study of T-cell memory formation after mild COVID-19. In TCRdb, the 5' RACE reads were re-called with MiXCR into one record per CDR3 protein. This table holds a few hundred thousand distinct CDR3 sequences, around 30% found once. The specimen sequenced was PBMCs or a T cell subset sorted from them (not recorded which). These receptors were obtained from an adult woman who had mild COVID-19 (a few samples of this study predate the infection). Cell type and time point are not known.

The chain is built from TRBV13 and TRBJ1-2; tentatively, D is TRBD1 (5 bases). The CDR3 loop spans 14 amino acids. Per germline, CDR1 PRHDT and CDR2 FYEKMQ (reference sequence). V lost 4 bases and J 7 bases, leaving 16 bases between the germline ends. The CDR3 sequence is CASSSRQSPGGYTF. The CDR3 bases are TGTGCCAGCAGCTCAAGACAGTCCCCGGGTGGCTACACCTTC.

This clonotype was observed a handful of times. V usage is TRBV6-2 or TRBV6-3 and J usage is TRBJ2-1, with D perhaps TRBD1 or TRBD2 (5 bases each). The CDR3 runs 16 residues. Germline values: CDR1 MNHEY, CDR2 SVGEGT. With 0 bases removed from V and 9 bases from J, the gap between germline ends came to 18 bases. CDR3 sequence (DNA): TGTGCCAGCAGTTACTCGGGACGGGGACGCCAGGGTGAGCAGTTCTTC. Protein: CASSYSGRGRQGEQFF.